The 5 T cell receptor beta chains below all came from one sample that was sequenced in a study of blood T cell repertoires in COVID-19. Measured with immunoSEQ multiplex PCR; TCRdb has only the in-frame clones, and not every one. The profile shows 60,000 to 75,000 clones, around 88% of them singletons. The specimen sequenced was peripheral blood. All receptors come from a human donor in a cohort sampled during active COVID-19.

The rearrangement joins TRBV19 to TRBJ1-2; 8 bases align to TRBD1. Losses at the gene ends were 3 bases for V and 2 bases for J; bases not matched to a gene: 8. This CDR3 comprises 16 residues. Germline V gene lookup returns CDR1 LNHDA and CDR2 SQIVND (reference sequence). Here the CDR3 DNA reads TGTGCCAGTAGTATTTTTCGGGGGGACAGGAACTATGGCTACACCTTC. As protein: CASSIFRGDRNYGYTF.

The CDR3 nucleotides read TGTGCCAGCACACGGCAGGGTCGGAACACTGAAGCTTTCTTT. It codes for CASTRQGRNTEAFF. The chain combines TRBV6-5 with TRBJ1-1, with D tentatively TRBD1 (5 bases). Germline V lookup: CDR1 MNHEY, CDR2 SVGAGI. Trimming stripped 7 bases from V and 1 base from J, with 13 bases between. This CDR3 has 14 amino acids.

The gene calls are TRBV5-1 and TRBJ1-2; D unclear. The CDR3 sequence is 13 residues long. V lost 0 bases, J lost 3 bases, and 6 bases lay in between. Looked up from germline, CDR1 is SGHRS and CDR2 is YFSETQ. The CDR3 DNA reads as TGCGCCAGCAGCTTGGCCGGGGACTATGGCTACACCTTC. This gives the protein CASSLAGDYGYTF.

J is TRBJ1-1 and V is TRBV6-5; the D gene is possibly TRBD1 (6 bases). CDR3 length: 14 amino acids. From germline, CDR1 is MNHEY and CDR2 SVGAGI. Trimming shortened V by 6 bases and J by 1 base, and 12 bases separated the two germline ends. The CDR3 here is CASSPLGANTEAFF. The CDR3 nucleotides are TGTGCCAGCAGCCCACTGGGGGCGAACACTGAAGCTTTCTTT.

The chain uses TRBV19 and TRBJ1-2, with 7 positions matching TRBD1. Germline V lookup: CDR1 LNHDA, CDR2 SQIVND (reference sequence). This CDR3 spans 14 amino acids. V shed 7 bases and J 8 bases; nucleotides not matched to a gene: 13. CDR3 sequence reads: CASKTTGWNTGYTF. DNA of the CDR3: TGTGCCAGTAAGACGACAGGGTGGAATACGGGCTACACCTTC.